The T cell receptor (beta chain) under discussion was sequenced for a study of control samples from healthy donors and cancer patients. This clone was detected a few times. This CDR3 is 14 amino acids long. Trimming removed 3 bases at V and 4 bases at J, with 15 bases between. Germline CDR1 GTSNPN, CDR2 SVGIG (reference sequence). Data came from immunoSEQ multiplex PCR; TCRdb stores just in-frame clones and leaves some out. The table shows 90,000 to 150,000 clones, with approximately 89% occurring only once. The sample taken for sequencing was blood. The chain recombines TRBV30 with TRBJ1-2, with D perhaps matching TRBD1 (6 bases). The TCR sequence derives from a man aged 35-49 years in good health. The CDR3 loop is CAWRLQGWAYGYTF. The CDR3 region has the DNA TGTGCCTGGAGACTACAGGGATGGGCCTATGGCTACACCTTC. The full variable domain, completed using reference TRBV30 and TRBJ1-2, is SQTIHQWPATLVQPVGSPLSLECTVEGTSNPNLYWYRQAAGRGLQLLFYSVGIGQISSEVPQNLSASRPQDRQFILSSKKLLLSDSGFYLCAWRLQGWAYGYTFGSGTRLTVV.